This TCR beta chain was captured in a study of identical twins. V lost 1 base and J 10 bases, leaving 14 bases between the germline ends. The CDR3 is 13 amino acids. Germline V gene sequence: CDR1 DFQATT, CDR2 SNEGSKA (reference sequence). TCRdb reanalysed the 5' RACE reads using MiXCR and keeps one entry per CDR3 protein. Of some 760,000 distinct CDR3 sequences detected, roughly 18% appear once; the ten largest clones hold 10% to 15%. This same sample was also taken into another study, of T cells expressing NK-cell markers. That report notes: Obtained from sorted CD3+CD56+NKG2C+, CD3+CD56+NKG2C- and CD3+CD56-NKG2C+ T cells were the TCR beta repertoires. The HCMV specificity of the expanded NKG2C+ T cell clones stayed unresolved.

The rearrangement links TRBV20-1 to TRBJ2-1, with D possibly matching TRBD2 (6 bases). This TCR derives from a woman aged 18-29 years in good health. Sequencing was done on a sample of PBMCs. CDR3: CSARVGRTGEQFF. The DNA for the CDR3 is TGCAGTGCTAGAGTGGGGAGGACTGGCGAGCAGTTCTTC.